This TCR beta chain derives from a study of T-cell reconstitution after alpha-beta-depleted transplantation in children. Regarding the study as a whole: Reportedly, alpha-beta T cells present about two months post-transplant originated from several hundred expanded clones of graft origin. By one year post-transplant, T-cell counts and diversity largely arose from T cells that were newly produced. It was surviving recipient T cells and thymic progenitors that gave some patients high TCRbeta diversity at day 60.

This clonotype was detected only a few times. The antigen is unknown. Unique molecular identifiers tagged the TCRbeta library. Each CDR3 protein gets one entry after TCRdb re-called the PCR reads with MiXCR. The sample holds some 310,000 distinct CDR3 sequences, more than 20% seen once. This CDR3 comprises 15 residues. The V gene end was trimmed by 0 bases and the J gene end by 1 base; junction bases not matched to a gene: 4. Germline V gives CDR1 DFQATT, CDR2 SNEGSKA (reference sequence). This sequence was found in a male patient under 18 who had a stem cell transplant for acute lymphoblastic leukemia, so the T cells may come from the graft donor. The chain uses TRBV20-1 and TRBJ1-1, with TRBD1 identical over 8 bases. The specimen comprised PBMCs, mostly from graft donor cells, sampled 180 days after TCRalphabeta/CD19-depleted stem cell transplant. The CDR3 is CSARDIGQGNTEAFF. Written as DNA, the CDR3 is TGCAGTGCTAGAGATATCGGACAGGGGAACACTGAAGCTTTCTTT.